These T cell receptor beta chains were read from a single sample in a study of cytomegalovirus exposure and HLA in healthy donors. Clones were sequenced by immunoSEQ multiplex PCR, and TCRdb holds only the in-frame ones, with some missing. This listing includes 180,000 or so clones. The sample was PBMCs. Source of these receptors: a boy aged 10-17 years in good health and CMV-seronegative. Each CDR3 is given with its conserved first and last residue. D genes are given only for firm matches.

CDR3 DNA	CDR3 protein	V gene	D gene	J gene
TGTGCCATTTCGCAATGGGAGACCACTGAAGCTTTCTTT	CAISQWETTEAFF	TRBV13	NA	TRBJ1-1
TGTGCCAGCAGCTACTCACGGGAGTCGCTATCTGGCTACACCTTC	CASSYSRESLSGYTF	TRBV5-5	NA	TRBJ1-2
TGTGCCAGCAGTGCCGACAGGGTAGGCTACACCTTC	CASSADRVGYTF	TRBV6-1	TRBD1	TRBJ1-2
TGTGCCAGCTCACCCCGAAGGGACAGTTTGAACACTGAAGCTTTCTTT	CASSPRRDSLNTEAFF	TRBV18	TRBD1	TRBJ1-1
TGTGCCAGCAGCTTGGGACAGGGAAGTTCACCCCTCCACTTT	CASSLGQGSSPLHF	TRBV5-5	TRBD1	TRBJ1-6
TGCGCCAGCAGTCAATCGAGTTTCATCGGGGAGCTGTTTTTT	CASSQSSFIGELFF	TRBV23-1	NA	TRBJ2-2
TGTGCCAGCAGCCCTAACACCGGGGAGCTGTTTTTT	CASSPNTGELFF	TRBV9	NA	TRBJ2-2
TGCGCCAGCAGCCAAGATCACAGCCCTGGTGGCACAGATACGCAGTATTTT	CASSQDHSPGGTDTQYF	TRBV4-3	NA	TRBJ2-3
TGTGCCAGCAGTCCCGGGACATTTATGAACACTGAAGCTTTCTTT	CASSPGTFMNTEAFF	TRBV6-6	NA	TRBJ1-1
TGTGCCAGTAGTTTCCAGGGGGAGACTGAAGCTTTCTTT	CASSFQGETEAFF	TRBV19	TRBD1	TRBJ1-1
TGTGCCAGCAGCCTTGGGGGGACAGGGGGACTCAATGAGCAGTTCTTC	CASSLGGTGGLNEQFF	TRBV5-4	TRBD1	TRBJ2-1
TGTGCCAGCCAAGACAGACATGTCTCTGGAAACACCATATATTTT	CASQDRHVSGNTIYF	TRBV19	NA	TRBJ1-3
TGTGCCCGGGGCCAGGGGGCGTCCTACGAGCAGTACTTC	CARGQGASYEQYF	TRBV2	TRBD1	TRBJ2-7
TGTGCCAGCAGCTTAGCTTCATCAGGGGGCGGCACCATATATTTT	CASSLASSGGGTIYF	TRBV7-9	TRBD1	TRBJ1-3
TGTGCCAGCAGCCCTGGACTAGCGGACAATGAGCAGTTCTTC	CASSPGLADNEQFF	TRBV7-6	TRBD2	TRBJ2-1
TGTGCCAGCACCGACACCGGGACAGGCGGGGAAAAACTGTTTTTT	CASTDTGTGGEKLFF	TRBV13	TRBD1	TRBJ1-4
TGCGCCAGCAGCTTGGTAGGGGACTTGGGGGGCTACACCTTC	CASSLVGDLGGYTF	TRBV5-1	NA	TRBJ1-2
TGCGCCAGCAGCGTACGTTCACAGAATTATAATTCACCCCTCCACTTT	CASSVRSQNYNSPLHF	TRBV5-1	NA	TRBJ1-6
TGTGCCAGCAGCAAGCCGGGACAGGTCTATAATTCACCCCTCCACTTT	CASSKPGQVYNSPLHF	TRBV5-6	TRBD1	TRBJ1-6
TGTGCCAGCAGCTTAGAGCGGGGGGGGCATGAAAAACTGTTTTTT	CASSLERGGHEKLFF	TRBV7-2	NA	TRBJ1-4
TGTGCCAGTAGTATAGATCCGGGACAATACAATGAGCAGTTCTTC	CASSIDPGQYNEQFF	TRBV19	NA	TRBJ2-1
TGTGCCAGCTCACCGCCACAGGGGGCTGAAGTGTCGGCTTTCTTT	CASSPPQGAEVSAFF	TRBV18	TRBD1	TRBJ1-1
TGCGCCAGCAGCCAAGAAAAAGGGGGCATCAATCAGCCCCAGCATTTT	CASSQEKGGINQPQHF	TRBV4-1	TRBD1	TRBJ1-5
TGTGCCAGCAGTTACGCGGGGGGCCAAGAGACCCAGTACTTC	CASSYAGGQETQYF	TRBV6-6	TRBD2	TRBJ2-5
TGTGCCATCAGTGATCAGACAGCCTACGAGCAGTACTTC	CAISDQTAYEQYF	TRBV10-3	NA	TRBJ2-7
TGCGCCAGCAGCTTCTCAGGGGAAAGAGGCGAGCAGTACTTC	CASSFSGERGEQYF	TRBV5-1	NA	TRBJ2-7
TGTGCCAGCAGCAAATTCGCCGGGACAGGGACCAATCAGCCCCAGCATTTT	CASSKFAGTGTNQPQHF	TRBV21-1	NA	TRBJ1-5
TGTGCCAGCAGCCCCCAGGGGGCCAGATCACCCCTCCACTTT	CASSPQGARSPLHF	TRBV11-2	TRBD1	TRBJ1-6
TGTGCCAGCAGCGAGGACAGGGGGGGTCAGCCCCAGCATTTT	CASSEDRGGQPQHF	TRBV11-1	TRBD1	TRBJ1-5
TGTGCCAGCAGCTTACAGGAGGGAGATACGCAGTATTTT	CASSLQEGDTQYF	TRBV7-2	NA	TRBJ2-3
TGTGCCAGCAATTGGCAGGGCACCGGGGAGCTGTTTTTT	CASNWQGTGELFF	TRBV27	NA	TRBJ2-2
TGTGCCAGCAGCGTAGGTGTAAATGAAAAACTGTTTTTT	CASSVGVNEKLFF	TRBV9	NA	TRBJ1-4
TGCAGTGCTTGGGGAGCAGAGACCCAGTACTTC	CSAWGAETQYF	TRBV20-1	NA	TRBJ2-5
TGTGCCAGCAGCCCGGGTCTTAACACTGAAGCTTTCTTT	CASSPGLNTEAFF	TRBV7-6	NA	TRBJ1-1
TGTGCCAGCAGCCCTCAGGGGTATAGCACTGAAGCTTTCTTT	CASSPQGYSTEAFF	TRBV7-6	NA	TRBJ1-1
TGTGCCTGGAGTGGTGGAGCCTCTGCAACTAATGAAAAACTGTTTTTT	CAWSGGASATNEKLFF	TRBV30	NA	TRBJ1-4
TGTGCCATCAGTGCCCGGACAGAAAACTACGAGCAGTACTTC	CAISARTENYEQYF	TRBV10-3	NA	TRBJ2-7
TGTGCCAGCAGCTTGTTAGCGGGGGGGCTAAACGAGCAGTACTTC	CASSLLAGGLNEQYF	TRBV5-4	TRBD2	TRBJ2-7
TGTGCCGGACAGGCGAACACTGAAGCTTTCTTT	CAGQANTEAFF	TRBV30	TRBD1	TRBJ1-1
TGCGCCAGCAGCATCTACAGGGGAGATGAGCAGTTCTTC	CASSIYRGDEQFF	TRBV5-1	TRBD1	TRBJ2-1
TGTGCCAGCATCACAGTGAACACTGAAGCTTTCTTT	CASITVNTEAFF	TRBV28	NA	TRBJ1-1
TGTGCCAGCAGCTTGTGGGACAGGGGGACCTACGAGCAGTACTTC	CASSLWDRGTYEQYF	TRBV5-6	TRBD1	TRBJ2-7
TGTGCCAGCAGTGTCGCCGGGACAGGCAGCTCCTACGAGCAGTACTTC	CASSVAGTGSSYEQYF	TRBV13	TRBD1	TRBJ2-7
TGTGCCAGCAGCTTAGCACCAGGATCCTACGAGCAGTACTTC	CASSLAPGSYEQYF	TRBV7-2	NA	TRBJ2-7
TGTGCCAGTAGTGATGCCGGGACTAGCGGGGCGAGCTCCTACGAGCAGTACTTC	CASSDAGTSGASSYEQYF	TRBV19	TRBD2	TRBJ2-7
TGTGCCAGTAGTATCTGGCGCGGGGGGGCCTCCACCGGGGAGCTGTTTTTT	CASSIWRGGASTGELFF	TRBV19	TRBD2	TRBJ2-2
TGTGCCTGGAGTCCCTTACAGAGCGGCTACACCTTC	CAWSPLQSGYTF	TRBV30	NA	TRBJ1-2
TGCAGTGCCCCGGTAGAACCCGGCTACACCTTC	CSAPVEPGYTF	TRBV20-1	NA	TRBJ1-2
TGTGCCAGCAGCCCGGACAGGGGCGGGTACAGTGAGCAGTTCTTC	CASSPDRGGYSEQFF	TRBV6-5	TRBD1	TRBJ2-1
TGTGCCAGCAGTCTAGATGAGGACTACGAGCAGTACTTC	CASSLDEDYEQYF	TRBV6-5	NA	TRBJ2-7
TGTGCCAGCAGCGTAGGGGGGCTTGCAGATACGCAGTATTTT	CASSVGGLADTQYF	TRBV9	NA	TRBJ2-3
TGTGCCAGCAGATCCTGGACTTTCCGCTCTGGAAACACCATATATTTT	CASRSWTFRSGNTIYF	TRBV2	NA	TRBJ1-3
TGTGCCAGCAGCCAAGATAGTACGAACACTGAAGCTTTCTTT	CASSQDSTNTEAFF	TRBV4-2	NA	TRBJ1-1
TGTGCCAGCAGCTTAGCTTGGGGCGGGGGGACAGATACGCAGTATTTT	CASSLAWGGGTDTQYF	TRBV11-2	TRBD2	TRBJ2-3
TGTGCCAGCAGCTTGGCCAGGGAAGGCAACGTCCTGACTTTC	CASSLAREGNVLTF	TRBV5-4	NA	TRBJ2-6
TGCGCCAGCGTCCTCGTCTCCTACAATGAGCAGTTCTTC	CASVLVSYNEQFF	TRBV10-1	NA	TRBJ2-1
TGTGCCAGCTCACTTCCCGGTCCAGGTCCCGACACCGGGGAGCTGTTTTTT	CASSLPGPGPDTGELFF	TRBV2	NA	TRBJ2-2